The clone carrying this TCR beta chain occurred a few times. The antigen is not known. Both 60 Vbeta primers and 13 Jbeta primers went into the PCR. Repertoires were generated with immunoSEQ multiplex PCR, while TCRdb's copy carries only in-frame clones and drops some. The repertoire holds around 180,000 clones, with 79% as singletons. The ends were cut back, 2 bases at V and 1 base at J, with 15 bases in the middle. Germline CDR1 is SGHRS and CDR2 is YFSETQ. CDR3 length: 16 amino acids. The data originate from a study of cytomegalovirus exposure and HLA in healthy donors. General study findings and limits: Using a false discovery rate of 0.05, a later analysis showed that about 16,000 TCR beta sequences were associated with HLA alleles. Diagnosis of cytomegalovirus status made by the classifier reportedly showed high specificity and sensitivity. Later genetic work tied a missense DCLRE1C variant to beta-chain V and J trimming.

The sequenced sample was PBMCs. The chain joins TRBV5-1 to TRBJ1-1; D is undetermined. The source is a woman aged 40 to 50 in good health and CMV-seronegative. The CDR3: CASSFGLTRENTEAFF. The DNA of the CDR3 is TGCGCCAGCAGCTTCGGGCTGACGAGGGAGAACACTGAAGCTTTCTTT.